These 29 T cell receptor beta chains originate from one sample sequenced in a study of radiation and T cells in renal cell carcinoma. Assay used: immunoSEQ multiplex PCR; TCRdb lists only in-frame clones, some missing. The table shows about 150,000 clones, with less than 90% occurring only once. This sample's time point: baseline pretreatment blood. Indicated treatment: 15 Gy SBRT to primary tumor, nephrectomy 4 weeks later. The sequencing here drew on blood, taken from a patient whose treatment included radiotherapy and nephrectomy. The origin of the receptors is a woman in her 70s with renal cell carcinoma.

The V and J genes are TRBV19 and TRBJ2-7, with D uncertain. CDR1 is LNHDA, CDR2 SQIVND, per germline (reference sequence). The CDR3 is 12 amino acids. The V end lost 5 bases, the J end lost 4 bases, and 9 bases lay between the germline ends. The CDR3 DNA reads as TGTGCCAGTAGTCGCCAGGAATACGAGCAGTACTTC. Its translation: CASSRQEYEQYF. The full variable domain, its missing parts supplied by reference TRBV19 and TRBJ2-7, is DGGITQSPKYLFRKEGQNVTLSCEQNLNHDAMYWYRQDPGQGLRLIYYSQIVNDFQKGDIAEGYSVSREKKESFPLTVTSAQKNPTAFYLCASSRQEYEQYFGPGTRLTVT.

The V call is TRBV14, the J call TRBJ2-1, with D tentatively TRBD1 (5 bases). Per the germline V gene, CDR1 is SGHDN and CDR2 is FVKESK. This CDR3 has 15 amino acids. The ends were cut back, 4 bases at V and 5 bases at J, with 15 bases in the middle. The CDR3 region is CASSPLWAGNNEQFF. The CDR3 nucleotides are TGTGCCAGCAGCCCCCTCTGGGCAGGGAACAATGAGCAGTTCTTC.

The V and J genes are TRBV7-9 and TRBJ1-1, with TRBD1 matching 12 bases. The CDR3 is 16 residues long. The V gene end was trimmed by 4 bases and the J gene end by 0 bases; junction bases not matched to a gene: 3. Germline V gene sequence: CDR1 SEHNR, CDR2 FQNEAQ (reference sequence). The CDR3 spells CASSSGTGGLNTEAFF. The CDR3 nucleotides are TGTGCCAGCAGCTCAGGGACAGGGGGCCTGAACACTGAAGCTTTCTTT.

This chain joins TRBV19 and TRBJ2-5; D might be TRBD2 (6 bases). Germline CDR1 and CDR2: LNHDA and SQIVND (reference sequence). Between the trimmed V and J ends, which lost 5 bases and 1 base, there was a span of 8 bases. CDR3 length: 13 residues. The CDR3 nucleotides are TGTGCCAGTAGTGATAGCGGCCAAGAGACCCAGTACTTC. It specifies CASSDSGQETQYF. The whole variable domain, remainder taken from reference TRBV19 and TRBJ2-5, is DGGITQSPKYLFRKEGQNVTLSCEQNLNHDAMYWYRQDPGQGLRLIYYSQIVNDFQKGDIAEGYSVSREKKESFPLTVTSAQKNPTAFYLCASSDSGQETQYFGPGTRLLVL.

The chain links TRBV2 to TRBJ1-2, with D unresolved. The length of the CDR3 is 14 residues. With 5 bases removed from V and 4 bases from J, the gap between germline ends came to 14 bases. Germline loops: CDR1 SNHLY, CDR2 FYNNEI. The CDR3 loop reads CASSSWTASYGYTF. The CDR3 region has the DNA TGTGCCAGCAGTTCTTGGACGGCAAGCTATGGCTACACCTTC.

The chain recombines TRBV11-2 with TRBJ1-2; D unclear. Germline CDR1 reads SGHAT; CDR2 reads FQNNGV. The CDR3 is made up of 15 amino acids. The germline V and J ends were trimmed by 1 base and 7 bases, with 16 bases remaining between them. The DNA of the CDR3 is TGTGCCAGCAGCTTAGTCGGCGGAGCAGTCGGTGGCTACACCTTC. Its translation: CASSLVGGAVGGYTF.

The chain couples TRBV6-6 to TRBJ1-1; the match to TRBD1 covers 9 bases. Looked up from germline, CDR1 is MNHNY and CDR2 is SVGAGI (reference sequence). The CDR3 is 15 amino acids. Unmatched junction bases numbered 9, after V lost 5 bases and J lost 5 bases. DNA of the CDR3: TGTGCCAGCAGTAAACATCGACAGGGGGGGACTGAAGCTTTCTTT. The encoded protein is CASSKHRQGGTEAFF.

The rearrangement uses TRBV11-2 and TRBJ1-6; no definite D call. The CDR3 is 13 residues long. CDR1 is SGHAT, CDR2 FQNNGV, per germline. V lost 2 bases to trimming and J lost 7 bases, with 6 bases between them. CDR3 in DNA: TGTGCCAGCAGCTTACCCCCGAATTCACCCCTCCACTTT. Its protein is CASSLPPNSPLHF.

This clone was recorded at least ten times. This rearrangement joins TRBV2 to TRBJ1-1; no definite D call. Trimming shortened V by 7 bases and J by 0 bases, and 12 bases separated the two germline ends. Germline-derived CDR1 and CDR2 are SNHLY and FYNNEI. This CDR3 has 14 residues. For the CDR3, the DNA is TGTGCCAGCAAGCGGCGCACTCTGAACACTGAAGCTTTCTTT. Translated, it gives CASKRRTLNTEAFF.

The rearrangement uses TRBV5-6 and TRBJ2-7; TRBD1 agrees at 7 bases. V shed 4 bases and J 2 bases; nucleotides not matched to a gene: 9. Germline lookup yields CDR1 SGHDT and CDR2 YYEEEE. The CDR3 has 15 residues. The CDR3 coding sequence is TGTGCCAGCAGCCCGACAGGGTTCGGGACCTACGAGCAGTACTTC. Its translation is CASSPTGFGTYEQYF. Combining the CDR3 with reference TRBV5-6 and TRBJ2-7 gives the whole variable domain DAGVTQSPTHLIKTRGQQVTLRCSPKSGHDTVSWYQQALGQGPQFIFQYYEEEERQRGNFPDRFSGHQFPNYSSELNVNALLLGDSALYLCASSPTGFGTYEQYFGPGTRLTVT.

The chain employs TRBV2 and TRBJ1-2; D is uncertain. This CDR3 comprises 11 residues. V lost 5 bases and J lost 7, with 8 bases in between. Germline values: CDR1 SNHLY, CDR2 FYNNEI. Here the CDR3 reads CASSQTSGYTF. The CDR3 DNA is TGTGCCAGCAGTCAGACATCTGGCTACACCTTC.

The rearrangement links TRBV16 to TRBJ1-1; 9 bases are shared with TRBD1. The V gene's germline CDR1 is KGHSY and CDR2 FQNENV. The CDR3 has 14 amino acids. J gave up 5 bases and V 2 bases, and 3 bases lay outside the gene matches. The CDR3 DNA reads TGTGCCAGCAGCCAAGACAGGGGGGGAACTGAAGCTTTCTTT. This sequence encodes CASSQDRGGTEAFF. Full variable domain (rest looked up from reference TRBV16 and TRBJ1-1): GEEVAQTPKHLVRGEGQKAKLYCAPIKGHSYVFWYQQVLKNEFKFLISFQNENVFDETGMPKERFSAKCLPNSPCSLEIQATKLEDSAVYFCASSQDRGGTEAFFGQGTRLTVV.

This clone appeared once. This chain uses TRBV7-3 with TRBJ2-7; D is ambiguous. Looked up from germline, CDR1 is SGHTA and CDR2 is FQGTGA. There are 13 residues in the CDR3. Trimming removed 2 bases at V and 3 bases at J, with 8 bases between. CDR3 amino acids: CASSLGRYYEQYF. The CDR3, as DNA: TGTGCCAGCAGCTTAGGACGGTACTACGAGCAGTACTTC.

The rearrangement links TRBV15 to TRBJ1-5; D uncertain. Trimming pared 5 bases from V and 11 bases from J, leaving 13 bases between. Looked up from germline, CDR1 is LNHNV and CDR2 is YYDKDF (reference sequence). This CDR3 comprises 12 residues. CDR3 sequence reads: CATSFRQAAQHF. CDR3 bases: TGTGCCACCAGCTTCCGACAAGCGGCCCAGCATTTT.

The V call is TRBV2, the J call TRBJ1-4; D is unresolved. The CDR3 is 13 amino acids. V was cut by 4 bases and J by 3 bases, with 6 bases left in between. CDR1 is SNHLY and CDR2 is FYNNEI in the germline V gene. The CDR3 spells CASSAQANEKLFF. The CDR3 nucleotides read TGTGCCAGCAGTGCGCAGGCTAATGAAAAACTGTTTTTT.

J is TRBJ2-3 and V is TRBV5-4; 9 bases fit TRBD2. The CDR3 spans 15 residues. Per the germline V gene, CDR1 is SGHNT and CDR2 is YYREEE (reference sequence). V lost 2 bases, J lost 1 base, and 2 bases stayed unmatched. The CDR3, as DNA: TGTGCCAGCAGCTTAGCGGGGGGCGGCACAGATACGCAGTATTTT. It codes for CASSLAGGGTDTQYF.

The gene calls are TRBV27 and TRBJ2-6; D may be TRBD1 (5 bases). V lost 6 bases to trimming and J lost 7 bases, with 7 bases between them. This CDR3 has 12 residues. Per germline, CDR1 MNHEY and CDR2 SMNVEV (reference sequence). CDR3 residues: CASRQAANVLTF. CDR3 coding DNA: TGTGCCAGCAGACAGGCCGCCAACGTCCTGACTTTC.

The chain is built from TRBV19 and TRBJ2-3, with TRBD1 matching 8 bases. The V gene's germline CDR1 is LNHDA and CDR2 SQIVND (reference sequence). The CDR3 has 12 residues. Trimming took 5 bases from V and 5 from J; bases not matched to a gene: 0. This CDR3 reads CASSDRGDTQYF. The CDR3 region has the DNA TGTGCCAGTAGTGACAGGGGAGATACGCAGTATTTT.

V and J are TRBV6-1 and TRBJ2-7; 13 positions agree with TRBD2. Germline V gene data show CDR1 as MNHNS and CDR2 as SASEGT. This CDR3 is built from 15 residues. Trimming cost V 3 bases and J 9 bases; bases outside gene matches: 8. The CDR3 sequence is CASSEGLAGLSRQYF. The CDR3 DNA follows: TGTGCCAGCAGTGAGGGACTAGCGGGACTAAGTCGGCAGTACTTC.

This clone has only one observation. The V call is TRBV28, the J call TRBJ2-7, with D tentatively TRBD2 (6 bases). The CDR3 has 16 residues. With 4 bases removed from V and 0 bases from J, the gap between germline ends came to 16 bases. Germline V lookup: CDR1 MDHEN, CDR2 SYDVKM. The chain's CDR3 is CASSSFWAGSSYEQYF. In DNA form, the CDR3 reads TGTGCCAGCAGTTCCTTCTGGGCGGGGAGCTCCTACGAGCAGTACTTC.

This clone was picked up a small number of times. The rearrangement links TRBV7-6 to TRBJ1-5; a weak D match, TRBD1 (5 bases). Deletions cut 1 base from V and 5 bases from J, with 12 bases between. The germline V gene has CDR1 SGHVS and CDR2 FNYEAQ. The CDR3 has 15 amino acids. CDR3 bases: TGTGCCAGCAGCTTAGGGTGGGGCCGCGATCAGCCCCAGCATTTT. It is translated as CASSLGWGRDQPQHF.

The genes are TRBV5-8 and TRBJ1-5; D gene unclear. The CDR3 covers 14 residues. The ends were cut back, 1 base at V and 11 bases at J, with 16 bases in the middle. Germline V gives CDR1 SGHTS, CDR2 YDEGEE. DNA for the CDR3: TGTGCCAGCAGCTTGTATGTGGGTGACACAACCCAGCATTTT. It is translated as CASSLYVGDTTQHF. Using reference TRBV5-8 and TRBJ1-5 for the parts outside the CDR3, the full variable domain is EAGVTQSPTHLIKTRGQQATLRCSPISGHTSVYWYQQALGLGLQFLLWYDEGEERNRGNFPPRFSGRQFPNYSSELNVNALELEDSALYLCASSLYVGDTTQHFGDGTRLSIL.

The chain links TRBV19 to TRBJ1-2, with D possibly being TRBD1 (5 bases). CDR3 length: 15 amino acids. The ends were cut back, 7 bases at V and 4 bases at J, with 19 bases in the middle. Germline V lookup: CDR1 LNHDA, CDR2 SQIVND (reference sequence). The CDR3, as DNA: TGTGCCAGTAAAATGAAGGGGCGCGATGGCTATGGCTACACCTTC. Its protein product is CASKMKGRDGYGYTF.

This clone was detected only a few times. This CDR3 is CASNGGSNQPQHF. Here the CDR3 DNA reads TGTGCCAGTAATGGGGGTAGCAATCAGCCCCAGCATTTT. V usage is TRBV19 and J usage is TRBJ1-5, with D perhaps matching TRBD1 (5 bases). Per germline, CDR1 LNHDA and CDR2 SQIVND (reference sequence). The CDR3 is 13 residues long. V dropped 7 bases and J dropped 0 bases, with 7 bases sitting between them.

This clone occurred a few times. The CDR3 DNA sequence: TGTGCCAGTAGTCCCCTGAACACTGAAGCTTTCTTT. The encoded protein is CASSPLNTEAFF. The rearrangement joins TRBV19 to TRBJ1-1; no reliable D call. This CDR3 has 12 amino acids. Germline CDR1 and CDR2: LNHDA and SQIVND (reference sequence). V lost 5 bases and J 0 bases, leaving 4 bases between the germline ends.

V is TRBV19 and J is TRBJ2-4, with D maybe TRBD2 (6 bases). The length of the CDR3 is 18 residues. The V gene lost 4 bases and the J gene lost 0 bases, with 19 bases spanning the gap. Germline assignment: CDR1 LNHDA and CDR2 SQIVND (reference sequence). The CDR3 spells CASSTGRGNGLAKNIQYF. The CDR3 region has the DNA TGTGCCAGTAGTACCGGGAGAGGTAACGGGCTAGCCAAAAACATTCAGTACTTC.

The V and J genes are TRBV28 and TRBJ2-5, with 12 nucleotides matching TRBD2. The CDR3 length is 17 residues. Looked up from germline, CDR1 is MDHEN and CDR2 is SYDVKM. The trim removed 5 bases at V and 4 bases at J, leaving 11 bases unmatched. Here the CDR3 reads CASSLRTSGAKRETQYF. DNA of the CDR3: TGTGCCAGCAGTCTTCGGACTAGCGGGGCCAAGAGAGAGACCCAGTACTTC.

This clone was observed a few times. The rearrangement uses TRBV14 and TRBJ1-1; D not resolved. Trimming took 3 bases from V and 1 from J, leaving 9 bases between them. Germline loops: CDR1 SGHDN, CDR2 FVKESK. The CDR3 covers 14 residues. In DNA form, the CDR3 reads TGTGCCAGCAGCCACCTAGGCCAGAACACTGAAGCTTTCTTT. This codes for CASSHLGQNTEAFF.

This chain uses TRBV5-4 with TRBJ1-2, with a weak D call TRBD1 (5 bases). Trimming left V 4 bases short and J 1 base short, with 8 bases between. The germline V gene encodes CDR1 SGHNT and CDR2 YYREEE (reference sequence). The CDR3 has 13 residues. CDR3 DNA: TGTGCCAGCAGCAGGGACGGTAACTATGGCTACACCTTC. Translated: CASSRDGNYGYTF.